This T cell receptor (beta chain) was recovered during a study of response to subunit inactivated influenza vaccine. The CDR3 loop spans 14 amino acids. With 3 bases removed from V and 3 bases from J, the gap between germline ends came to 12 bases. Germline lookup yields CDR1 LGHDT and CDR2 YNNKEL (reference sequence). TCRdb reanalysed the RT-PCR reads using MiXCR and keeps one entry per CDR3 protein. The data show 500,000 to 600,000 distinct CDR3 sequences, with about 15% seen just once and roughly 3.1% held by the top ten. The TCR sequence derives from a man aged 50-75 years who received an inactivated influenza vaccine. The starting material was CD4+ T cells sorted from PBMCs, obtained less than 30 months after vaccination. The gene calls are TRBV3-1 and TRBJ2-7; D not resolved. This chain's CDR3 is CASSHSYSGYEQYF. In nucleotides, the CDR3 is TGTGCCAGCAGCCATTCGTACAGTGGCTACGAGCAGTACTTC.